A few counts support the clone carrying this TCR beta chain. This sample was taken from a study of low-dose radiotherapy and immunotherapy resistance in tumors. Across the study: Cohort 1 received 0.5 Gy per fraction every 2 weeks, totaling 6.5 Gy.

CDR1 is SGHRS and CDR2 is YFSETQ in the germline V gene. The germline V and J ends were trimmed by 5 bases and 0 bases, with 7 bases remaining between them. This CDR3 spans 13 amino acids. Primers used for first-strand cDNA, a TRAV- and TRBV-specific set, covered both alpha and beta chains. The authors ran 15 to 20 PCR cycles to amplify TCRs with a constant-region primer and V-primer adapter. In vitro transcription amplified isolated mRNA. TCRdb re-called the reads through MiXCR, storing one row per CDR3 protein. The data hold 13,000 or so distinct CDR3 sequences, with 75% observed a single time. Donors received nivolumab, ipilimumab, aspirin, low-dose cyclophosphamide and low-dose radiotherapy. The presence of advanced solid tumors lacking tumor-infiltrating lymphocytes characterized eligible patients.

This chain uses TRBV5-1 with TRBJ2-3; the D gene is possibly TRBD2 (5 bases). The TCR comes from a human donor with advanced metastatic prostate, ovarian, gallbladder or colorectal cancer (not recorded which). This table probably holds off-target reads from a library built for another chain. The CDR3 bases are TGCGCCAGCAGTTCGGGGAGCACAGATACGCAGTATTTT. Encoded protein: CASSSGSTDTQYF.